One sample yielded the 19 T cell receptor beta chains listed below, sequenced in a study of blood T cell repertoires in COVID-19. Repertoires were generated with immunoSEQ multiplex PCR, while TCRdb's copy carries only in-frame clones and drops some. The repertoire holds 200,000 to 250,000 clones, with about nine tenths as singletons. The sequenced material came from peripheral blood. The receptor set was obtained from a woman in her fifties or sixties with acute or convalescent COVID-19.

This chain links TRBV6-5 with TRBJ2-3, with 10 bases aligning to TRBD2. Germline-derived CDR1 and CDR2 are MNHEY and SVGAGI. The CDR3 spans 13 residues. V dropped 8 bases and J dropped 2; count of bases not matched to a gene: 1. The CDR3 protein is CASGLAATDTQYF. CDR3 in DNA: TGTGCCAGCGGACTAGCGGCCACAGATACGCAGTATTTT.

This clone appeared a single time. In DNA, the CDR3 is TGTGCCAGCAGCCGGACAGTGAACACCGGGGAGCTGTTTTTT. Its translation is CASSRTVNTGELFF. The chain combines TRBV3-1 (or the pseudogene TRBV3-2) with TRBJ2-2; possibly TRBD1 for D (6 bases). CDR1 is LGHDT and CDR2 is YNNKEL in the germline V gene (reference sequence). This CDR3 has 14 amino acids. Trimming shortened V by 4 bases and J by 1 base, and 7 bases separated the two germline ends.

This clone was observed a handful of times. The V gene is TRBV10-3, the J gene TRBJ1-1, with D unclear. Trimming pared 2 bases from V and 0 bases from J, leaving 10 bases between. The germline V gene has CDR1 ENHRY and CDR2 SYGVKD. The CDR3 runs to 15 residues. CDR3 coding DNA: TGTGCCATCAGTGAGCCTTCCGGTTTGAACACTGAAGCTTTCTTT. This codes for CAISEPSGLNTEAFF.

The J gene is TRBJ2-2, the V gene TRBV28, with 9 bases that match TRBD1. The CDR3 covers 16 residues. V lost 3 bases to trimming and J lost 7 bases; unmatched junction nucleotides: 9. Germline CDR1 is MDHEN and CDR2 is SYDVKM. CDR3 sequence (DNA): TGTGCCAGCAGTTTCCCGGACAGGGGAAAACGCGGGGAGCTGTTTTTT. It translates to CASSFPDRGKRGELFF.

This chain uses TRBV7-9 with TRBJ1-2, with D possibly matching TRBD1 (5 bases). CDR1 is SEHNR and CDR2 is FQNEAQ in the germline V gene (reference sequence). The CDR3 runs to 16 residues. Trimming pared 3 bases from V and 1 base from J, leaving 15 bases between. CDR3 DNA: TGTGCCAGCAGCTTGGGGAACAGGAACCTTAACTATGGCTACACCTTC. This sequence encodes CASSLGNRNLNYGYTF.

The chain carries TRBV12-3 or TRBV12-4 and TRBJ2-2; a weak D match, TRBD1 (6 bases). The CDR3 is 13 amino acids. Deletions cut 7 bases from V and 5 bases from J, with 11 bases between. The CDR3 nucleotides read TGTGCCAGCACTGACAGGTCAACCGGGGAGCTGTTTTTT. This translates into CASTDRSTGELFF.

The CDR3 coding sequence is TGTGCCAGCAGCTTAGGAGGGGGAGCACCGCCCCGGGGAGCTTTCTTT. It yields the protein CASSLGGGAPPRGAFF. The chain recombines TRBV7-2 with TRBJ1-1; maybe TRBD1 (6 bases). The CDR3 is made up of 16 amino acids. Germline loops: CDR1 SGHTA, CDR2 FQGNSA. Deletions cut 1 base from V and 10 bases from J, with 22 bases between.

The chain uses TRBV12-3 or TRBV12-4 and TRBJ2-7; 10 bases match TRBD1. The CDR3 runs 13 residues. The V segment lost 6 bases and the J segment 4 bases; nucleotides outside the gene matches: 3. The CDR3 nucleotides read TGTGCCAGCAGCCCGGGACAGGGGTACGAGCAGTACTTC. Its protein product is CASSPGQGYEQYF.

CDR3 in amino acids: CASSRQGYNSPLHF. In DNA, the CDR3 is TGTGCCAGTAGTAGACAGGGCTATAATTCACCCCTCCACTTT. This chain uses TRBV19 with TRBJ1-6; 7 bases are a match to TRBD1. Germline loops: CDR1 LNHDA, CDR2 SQIVND (reference sequence). V was pared by 4 bases and J by 3 bases, with 0 bases of the junction left unmatched. CDR3 length: 14 residues.

The chain links TRBV19 to TRBJ2-1; 7 bases map to TRBD1. The CDR3 spans 14 residues. CDR1 is LNHDA, CDR2 SQIVND, per germline (reference sequence). The V gene end was trimmed by 6 bases and the J gene end by 4 bases; junction bases not matched to a gene: 6. The CDR3 region is CASRDRGQYNEQFF. The CDR3 nucleotides read TGTGCCAGTAGGGACCGGGGACAGTACAATGAGCAGTTCTTC.

This chain uses TRBV11-3 with TRBJ2-1, with D perhaps TRBD2 (6 bases). The CDR3 sequence is 13 residues long. V lost 5 bases, J lost 4 bases, and 9 bases lay in between. The V gene's germline CDR1 is SGHNT and CDR2 YENEEA. As DNA, the CDR3 is TGTGCCAGCAGCGGGGACTCTTACAATGAGCAGTTCTTC. Amino acids: CASSGDSYNEQFF.

For this clone: At the DNA level, this CDR3 is encoded by other sequences in the same sample as well. This sequence joins TRBV5-1 and TRBJ1-1; possibly TRBD1 for D (6 bases). The germline V gene encodes CDR1 SGHRS and CDR2 YFSETQ. V was clipped by 1 base and J by 1 base, with 8 bases between them. This CDR3 contains 14 residues. The CDR3 sequence: CASSLLQGNTEAFF. CDR3 in DNA: TGCGCCAGCAGCTTGTTACAGGGGAACACTGAAGCTTTCTTT.

The chain joins TRBV6-5 to TRBJ2-5; a weak D match, TRBD1 (6 bases). The V gene lost 5 bases and the J gene lost 5 bases, with 12 bases spanning the gap. CDR1 is MNHEY and CDR2 is SVGAGI in the germline V gene. This CDR3 comprises 13 residues. The CDR3 is CASSRTGSETQYF. For the CDR3, the DNA is TGTGCCAGCAGTCGAACAGGGTCTGAGACCCAGTACTTC.

The chain recombines TRBV11-2 with TRBJ2-1; D is unclear. CDR3 length equals 13 residues. Trimming removed 0 bases at V and 10 bases at J, with 10 bases between. Germline values: CDR1 SGHAT, CDR2 FQNNGV. CDR3 nucleotides: TGTGCCAGCAGCTTAGATCCGGTTTCCGAGCAGTTCTTC. This gives the protein CASSLDPVSEQFF.

J is TRBJ2-2 and V is TRBV18; D is perhaps TRBD2 (6 bases). Looked up from germline, CDR1 is KGHSH and CDR2 is LQKENI. The CDR3 covers 15 residues. The V end lost 8 bases, the J end lost 5 bases, and 18 bases lay between the germline ends. The CDR3 sequence is CASPLPGVTTGELFF. The CDR3 bases are TGTGCCAGCCCCCTACCGGGGGTAACAACCGGGGAGCTGTTTTTT. Complete variable domain (other parts from reference TRBV18 and TRBJ2-2): NAGVMQNPRHLVRRRGQEARLRCSPMKGHSHVYWYRQLPEEGLKFMVYLQKENIIDESGMPKERFSAEFPKEGPSILRIQQVVRGDSAAYFCASPLPGVTTGELFFGEGSRLTVL.

This chain links TRBV18 with TRBJ2-3; tentatively, D is TRBD1 (5 bases). The CDR3 has 17 amino acids. The germline V and J ends were trimmed by 2 bases and 0 bases, with 15 bases remaining between them. Germline CDR1 and CDR2: KGHSH and LQKENI. CDR3 nucleotide sequence: TGTGCCAGCTCACCATTAACAGGCTCCTCTAGCACAGATACGCAGTATTTT. Translation gives CASSPLTGSSSTDTQYF.

This chain connects TRBV7-6 to TRBJ1-3, with D maybe TRBD1 (6 bases). V shed 1 base and J shed 0 bases, with 13 bases lying between them. CDR3 length: 17 residues. The germline CDR1 and CDR2 sequences are SGHVS and FNYEAQ. The CDR3, as DNA: TGTGCCAGCAGCTTAGACCCACAGGGTAACTCTGGAAACACCATATATTTT. Amino acid sequence: CASSLDPQGNSGNTIYF.

This chain links TRBV5-1 with TRBJ1-2; TRBD1 matches 8 bases. CDR1 SGHRS and CDR2 YFSETQ come from the germline V gene. J gave up 8 bases and V 2 bases, and 20 bases lay outside the gene matches. The CDR3 is made up of 18 amino acids. The CDR3 DNA sequence: TGCGCCAGCAGCTTAGCGACAGGGGTTTCGGTTGTCCGGGAGGGCTACACCTTC. The encoded protein is CASSLATGVSVVREGYTF.

J is TRBJ2-2 and V is TRBV28; 9 nucleotides align to TRBD1. Germline assignment: CDR1 MDHEN and CDR2 SYDVKM. This CDR3 is 13 amino acids long. J was trimmed by 5 bases and V by 8 bases; bases with no gene match: 3. The CDR3 is CASRDRVTGELFF. CDR3 bases: TGTGCCAGCCGGGACAGGGTAACCGGGGAGCTGTTTTTT.